These T cell receptor beta chains were read from a single sample in a study of early T cells in non-severe SARS-CoV-2 infection. Each CDR3 protein is one row after TCRdb ran MiXCR on the 5' RACE reads. This sample has approximately 70,000 distinct CDR3 sequences, with roughly an eighth found just once. The sequences come from whole blood, collected at baseline. The source is an adult who was a healthcare worker with PCR-confirmed SARS-CoV-2 infection or an uninfected control (not recorded which). Both conserved end residues are part of each CDR3. D genes are given only for firm matches. Expanded clones get a size class; other rows say once, few or many, or leave the size out.

TRBD1 | - | TRBJ2-3 | TRBV20-1 | CSAGPRQGELDTQYF | TGCAGTGCTGGACCTCGACAGGGCGAATTAGATACGCAGTATTTT
- | many | TRBJ1-5 | TRBV19 | CASRVQGISNQPQHF | TGTGCCAGTAGAGTACAGGGCATCAGCAATCAGCCCCAGCATTTT
- | few | TRBJ2-1 | TRBV20-1 | CSARVPESSYNEQFF | TGCAGTGCTAGAGTCCCGGAGAGCTCCTACAATGAGCAGTTCTTC
- | - | TRBJ2-3 | TRBV5-4 | CASSSPSDTQYF | TGTGCCAGCAGTTCCCCATCGGATACGCAGTATTTT
TRBD1 | - | TRBJ1-1 | TRBV7-3 | CASSSRDRGLGNTEAFF | TGTGCCAGCAGCTCCCGGGACAGGGGGCTTGGGAACACTGAAGCTTTCTTT
- | few | TRBJ1-4 | TRBV20-1 | CSARDRAEKLFF | TGCAGTGCTAGAGATCGGGCCGAAAAACTGTTTTTT
- | - | TRBJ1-6 | TRBV6-6 | CASSTGGSFSPLHF | TGTGCCAGCAGTACGGGGGGCAGTTTTTCACCCCTCCACTTT
- | - | TRBJ2-7 | TRBV28 | CASSSSVYEQYF | TGTGCCAGCAGTTCAAGTGTCTACGAGCAGTACTTC
- | few | TRBJ2-2 | TRBV2 | CASTVDTGELFF | TGTGCCAGCACTGTGGACACCGGGGAGCTGTTTTTT
TRBD2 | many | TRBJ2-5 | TRBV5-1 | CASSLAASGMNQETQYF | TGCGCCAGCAGCTTGGCGGCTAGCGGGATGAATCAAGAGACCCAGTACTTC
- | - | TRBJ1-6 | TRBV3-1 | CASSPTRFSRSPLHF | TGTGCCAGCAGCCCGACCAGGTTCAGCCGTTCACCCCTCCACTTT
- | few | TRBJ2-3 | TRBV11-3 | CASSPGSGIDDTQYF | TGTGCCAGCAGCCCCGGCTCTGGGATAGACGATACGCAGTATTTT
TRBD1 | - | TRBJ2-7 | TRBV6-6 | CASSLGQWSSYEQYF | TGTGCCAGCAGCCTGGGACAGTGGAGCTCCTACGAGCAGTACTTC
TRBD2 | - | TRBJ2-2 | TRBV3-1 | CASSPPFGLAGAGELFF | TGTGCCAGCAGTCCCCCTTTCGGACTAGCGGGAGCCGGGGAGCTGTTTTTT
- | few | TRBJ2-5 | TRBV6-2/TRBV6-3 | CASSYSGISPGQYF | TGTGCCAGCAGTTACTCGGGGATCTCCCCAGGCCAGTACTTC
TRBD1 | - | TRBJ2-3 | TRBV20-1 | CSATGQGRSTDTQYF | TGCAGTGCTACTGGACAGGGTCGTAGCACAGATACGCAGTATTTT
- | few | TRBJ2-1 | TRBV5-1 | CASSLDRDRQFF | TGCGCCAGCAGCTTGGACCGGGATAGGCAGTTCTTC
- | many | TRBJ2-2 | TRBV9 | CASRPGAGGELFF | TGTGCCAGCAGACCGGGGGCGGGCGGGGAGCTGTTTTTT
- | many | TRBJ2-5 | TRBV12-3/TRBV12-4 | CASSRGWQETQYF | TGTGCCAGCAGCCGGGGGTGGCAAGAGACCCAGTACTTC
- | many | TRBJ1-4 | TRBV28 | CASSSTASNLDLLFF | TGTGCCAGCAGTTCTACGGCGAGTAATTTGGATTTACTGTTTTTT
TRBD1 | few | TRBJ1-5 | TRBV19 | CASGMGQGLNQPQHF | TGTGCCAGTGGAATGGGACAGGGCCTTAATCAGCCCCAGCATTTT
TRBD1 | - | TRBJ2-2 | TRBV6-2/TRBV6-3 | CASSYPTGSNTGELFF | TGTGCCAGCAGTTATCCGACAGGGTCGAACACCGGGGAGCTGTTTTTT
- | many | TRBJ2-7 | TRBV19 | CASSIEVRDFDEQYF | TGTGCCAGTAGTATAGAAGTACGGGATTTCGACGAGCAGTACTTC
- | - | TRBJ2-1 | TRBV29-1 | CSVDRAISDEQFF | TGCAGCGTTGACCGCGCCATCTCAGATGAGCAGTTCTTC
- | many | TRBJ1-1 | TRBV19 | CASTHRMGTEAFF | TGTGCCAGTACCCATCGAATGGGCACTGAAGCTTTCTTT
- | few | TRBJ1-5 | TRBV2 | CASSPNRVNQPQHF | TGTGCCAGCAGCCCCAACAGGGTCAATCAGCCCCAGCATTTT
- | few | TRBJ2-7 | TRBV4-1 | CASSGGGPPYEQYF | TGCGCCAGCAGCGGCGGAGGACCTCCCTACGAGCAGTACTTC
TRBD2 | - | TRBJ2-5 | TRBV9 | CASSSGGGGPQETQYF | TGTGCCAGCAGCAGTGGCGGCGGGGGACCCCAAGAGACCCAGTACTTC
- | - | TRBJ2-5 | TRBV5-1 | CASRTSNSQETQYF | TGCGCCAGCAGGACGTCAAACTCACAAGAGACCCAGTACTTC